This T cell receptor (beta chain) was captured by sequencing in a study of OX40 agonist ivuxolimab in advanced cancers. The overall study: With a range of roughly 23 to 79, age averaged 60 years, and 75% to 90% were male.

The V gene's germline CDR1 is SQVTM and CDR2 ANQGSEA. The CDR3 totals 10 residues. Trimming shortened V by 7 bases and J by 3 bases, and 4 bases separated the two germline ends. The repertoire was sequenced with immunoSEQ multiplex PCR; TCRdb's copy has only in-frame clones and lacks some. The data show tens of thousands of clones, with roughly 89% seen just once and about 11% held by the top ten. On this clone itself: Its matching antigen is unknown.

Study results and limitations: More expanded clones were found, on average, in CD8+ than in CD4+ T cells. Researchers did not determine the expanded peripheral T cells' antigen specificity.

This sequence was found in an adult with an advanced solid tumor such as melanoma, head and neck, liver or kidney cancer. Sequencing was performed on CD4+ or CD8+ T cells sorted from blood, taken in a trial of the OX40 agonist ivuxolimab. The rearrangement links TRBV29-1 to TRBJ1-3; the D is unclear. CDR3 region: CSALGNTIYF. The CDR3, as DNA: TGCAGCGCGCTTGGAAACACCATATATTTT.